This T cell receptor (beta chain) was captured by sequencing in a study of blood T cell repertoires in COVID-19. Trimming took off 6 bases at V and 9 bases at J, with 16 bases between the two ends. This CDR3 has 13 amino acids. Enrolled during active infection, Seattle patients were then followed longitudinally. Original handling: Cell counts per sample came from amplifying reference gene primers. Measured with immunoSEQ multiplex PCR; TCRdb has only the in-frame clones, and not every one. The V and J calls and clone size were taken over from that table, and D and trimming were inferred from the DNA. The data show some 200,000 clones, with under 85% seen just once and over 6.5% held by the top ten.

The sequenced sample was peripheral blood. The chain uses TRBV12-3 or TRBV12-4 and TRBJ2-3, with D maybe TRBD2 (7 bases). The origin of this receptor is a woman of 80 years or more with COVID-19, enrolled during active disease. The CDR3 spells CASREVGGATQYF. CDR3 nucleotide sequence: TGTGCCAGCAGGGAGGTTGGGGGGGCGACGCAGTATTTT.